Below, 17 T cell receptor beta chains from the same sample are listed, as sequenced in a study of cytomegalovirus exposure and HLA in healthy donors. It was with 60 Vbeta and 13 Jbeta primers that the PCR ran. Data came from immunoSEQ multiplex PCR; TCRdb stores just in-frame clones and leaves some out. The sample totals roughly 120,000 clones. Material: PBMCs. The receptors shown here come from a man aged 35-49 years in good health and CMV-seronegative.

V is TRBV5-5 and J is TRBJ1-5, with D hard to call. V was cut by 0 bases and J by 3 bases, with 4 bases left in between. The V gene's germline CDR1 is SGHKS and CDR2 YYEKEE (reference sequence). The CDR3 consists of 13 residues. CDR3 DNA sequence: TGTGCCAGCAGCTTGGACAACAATCAGCCCCAGCATTTT. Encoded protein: CASSLDNNQPQHF.

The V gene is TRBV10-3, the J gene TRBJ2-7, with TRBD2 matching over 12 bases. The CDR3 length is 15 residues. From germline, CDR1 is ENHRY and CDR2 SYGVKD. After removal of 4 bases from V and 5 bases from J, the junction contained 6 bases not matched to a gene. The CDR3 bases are TGTGCCATCAGTGGACTAGCGGGAGTGGAAAACGAGCAGTACTTC. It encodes CAISGLAGVENEQYF.

The CDR3: CASGDRASSYEQYF. Written as DNA, the CDR3 is TGTGCCAGCGGGGACAGGGCTAGCTCCTACGAGCAGTACTTC. The V and J genes are TRBV6-1 and TRBJ2-7, with 9 bases matching TRBD1. The CDR3 sequence is 14 residues long. With 8 bases clipped from V and 0 bases from J, the junction kept 5 bases outside the gene matches. Germline CDR1 reads MNHNS; CDR2 reads SASEGT.

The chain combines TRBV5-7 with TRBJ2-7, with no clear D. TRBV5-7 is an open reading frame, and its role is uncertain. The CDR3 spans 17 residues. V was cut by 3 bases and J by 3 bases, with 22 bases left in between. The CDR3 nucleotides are TGTGCCAGCAGCTCCCAGCGTGACCATCCAACGAACTACGAGCAGTACTTC. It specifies CASSSQRDHPTNYEQYF.

This chain's CDR3 is CASSHPPGAGGYNEQFF. Written as DNA, the CDR3 is TGTGCCAGCAGTCATCCTCCCGGAGCGGGAGGTTACAATGAGCAGTTCTTC. This chain connects TRBV11-2 to TRBJ2-1; 9 bases map to TRBD2. Looked up from germline, CDR1 is SGHAT and CDR2 is FQNNGV. Unmatched junction bases numbered 13, after V lost 6 bases and J lost 4 bases. The CDR3 covers 17 residues.

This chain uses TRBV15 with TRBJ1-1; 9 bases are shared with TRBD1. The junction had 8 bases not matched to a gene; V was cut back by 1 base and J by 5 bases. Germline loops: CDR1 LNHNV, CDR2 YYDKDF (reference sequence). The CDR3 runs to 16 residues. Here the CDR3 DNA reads TGTGCCACCAGCAGAGCGAAGACAGGGGGAAGGACTGAAGCTTTCTTT. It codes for CATSRAKTGGRTEAFF.

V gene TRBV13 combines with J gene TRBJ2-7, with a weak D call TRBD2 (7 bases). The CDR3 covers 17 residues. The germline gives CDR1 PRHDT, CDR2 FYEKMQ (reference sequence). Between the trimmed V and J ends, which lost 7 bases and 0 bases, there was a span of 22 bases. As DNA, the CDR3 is TGTGCCAGCACCGTAGGGGGAGGGACCACTTTCTCCTACGAGCAGTACTTC. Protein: CASTVGGGTTFSYEQYF.

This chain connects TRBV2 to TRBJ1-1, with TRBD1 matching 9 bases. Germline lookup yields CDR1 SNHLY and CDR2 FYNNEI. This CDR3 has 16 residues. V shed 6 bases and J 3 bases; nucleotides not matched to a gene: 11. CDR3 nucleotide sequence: TGTGCCAGCAGCGCTGCTACAGGGGGCGCGGACACTGAAGCTTTCTTT. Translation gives CASSAATGGADTEAFF.

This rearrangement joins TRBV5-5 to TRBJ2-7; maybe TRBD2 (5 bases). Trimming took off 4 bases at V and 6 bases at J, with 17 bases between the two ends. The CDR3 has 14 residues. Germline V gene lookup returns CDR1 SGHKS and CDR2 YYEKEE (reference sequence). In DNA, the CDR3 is TGTGCCAGCAGCCAACGGGGATTGGAGCTCGAGCAGTACTTC. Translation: CASSQRGLELEQYF.

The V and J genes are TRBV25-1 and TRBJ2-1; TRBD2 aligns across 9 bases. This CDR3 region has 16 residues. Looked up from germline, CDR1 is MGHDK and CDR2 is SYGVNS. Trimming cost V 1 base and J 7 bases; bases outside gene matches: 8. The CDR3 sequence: CASSESVTSGKNEQFF. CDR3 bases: TGTGCCAGCAGTGAATCCGTGACTAGCGGTAAAAATGAGCAGTTCTTC. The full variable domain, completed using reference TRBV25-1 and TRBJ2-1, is EADIYQTPRYLVIGTGKKITLECSQTMGHDKMYWYQQDPGMELHLIHYSYGVNSTEKGDLSSESTVSRIRTEHFPLTLESARPSHTSQYLCASSESVTSGKNEQFFGPGTRLTVL.

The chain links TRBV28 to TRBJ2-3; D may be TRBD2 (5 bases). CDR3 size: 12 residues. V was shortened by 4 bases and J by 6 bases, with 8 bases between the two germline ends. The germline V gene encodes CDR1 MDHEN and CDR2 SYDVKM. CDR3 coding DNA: TGTGCCAGCAGTTGGGTAGCGGATACGCAGTATTTT. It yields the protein CASSWVADTQYF. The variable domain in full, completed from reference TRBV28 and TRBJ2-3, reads DVKVTQSSRYLVKRTGEKVFLECVQDMDHENMFWYRQDPGLGLRLIYFSYDVKMKEKGDIPEGYSVSREKKERFSLILESASTNQTSMYLCASSWVADTQYFGPGTRLTVL.

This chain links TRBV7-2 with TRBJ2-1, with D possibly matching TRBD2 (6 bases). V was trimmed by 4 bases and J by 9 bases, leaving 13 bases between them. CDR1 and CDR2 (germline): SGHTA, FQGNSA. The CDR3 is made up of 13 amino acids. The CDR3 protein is CASSSFSGGEQFF. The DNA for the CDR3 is TGTGCCAGCAGCTCCTTTTCCGGGGGTGAGCAGTTCTTC.

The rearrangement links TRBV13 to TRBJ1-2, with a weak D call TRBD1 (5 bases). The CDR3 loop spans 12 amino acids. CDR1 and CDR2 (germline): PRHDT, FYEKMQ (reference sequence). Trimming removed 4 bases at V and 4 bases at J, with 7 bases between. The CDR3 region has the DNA TGTGCCAGCAGCTCGCAGGGCTATGGCTACACCTTC. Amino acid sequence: CASSSQGYGYTF. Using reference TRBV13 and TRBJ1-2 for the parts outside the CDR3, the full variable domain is AAGVIQSPRHLIKEKRETATLKCYPIPRHDTVYWYQQGPGQDPQFLISFYEKMQSDKGSIPDRFSAQQFSDYHSELNMSSLELGDSALYFCASSSQGYGYTFGSGTRLTVV.

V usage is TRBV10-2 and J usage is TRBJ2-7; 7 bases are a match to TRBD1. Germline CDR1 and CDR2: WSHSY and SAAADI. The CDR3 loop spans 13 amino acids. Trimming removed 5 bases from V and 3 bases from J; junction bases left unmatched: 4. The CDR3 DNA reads TGCGCCAGCAGTAGGGACAGTTACTACGAGCAGTACTTC. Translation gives CASSRDSYYEQYF.

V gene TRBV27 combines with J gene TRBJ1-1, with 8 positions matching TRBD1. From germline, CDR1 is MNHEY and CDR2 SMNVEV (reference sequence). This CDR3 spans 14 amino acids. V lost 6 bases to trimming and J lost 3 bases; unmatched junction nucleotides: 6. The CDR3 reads CASRPQGAHTEAFF. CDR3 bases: TGTGCCAGCAGACCGCAGGGGGCGCACACTGAAGCTTTCTTT.

CDR3 sequence: CASSLARASGYNEQFF. In DNA form, the CDR3 reads TGTGCCAGCAGCTTAGCCCGGGCTAGCGGATACAATGAGCAGTTCTTC. V usage is TRBV11-3 and J usage is TRBJ2-1; 7 nucleotides line up with TRBD2. This CDR3 is built from 16 residues. Per the germline V gene, CDR1 is SGHNT and CDR2 is YENEEA. With 1 base clipped from V and 4 bases from J, the junction kept 7 bases outside the gene matches.

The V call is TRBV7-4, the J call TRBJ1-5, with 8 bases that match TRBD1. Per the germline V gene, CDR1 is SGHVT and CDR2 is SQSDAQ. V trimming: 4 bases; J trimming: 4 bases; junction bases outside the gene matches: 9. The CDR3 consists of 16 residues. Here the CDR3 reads CASSCGGDRPNQPQHF. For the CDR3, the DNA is TGTGCCAGCAGCTGCGGAGGGGACAGGCCTAATCAGCCCCAGCATTTT.